The next 24 T cell receptor beta chains were all read from a single sample in a study of blood T cell repertoires in COVID-19. Sequenced by immunoSEQ multiplex PCR; TCRdb stores in-frame clones only, minus some. The sample records more than 80,000 clones, approximately 87% being singletons. The sequenced sample consisted of peripheral blood. These receptor sequences come from a human donor with active COVID-19. The donor label of this sample is uncertain.

This chain uses TRBV15 with TRBJ2-7; D is possibly TRBD2 (5 bases). Germline V gene sequence: CDR1 LNHNV, CDR2 YYDKDF (reference sequence). The CDR3 extends over 14 amino acids. V shed 4 bases and J shed 0 bases, with 10 bases lying between them. CDR3 amino acids: CATSNPGGSYEQYF. CDR3 DNA sequence: TGTGCCACCAGCAACCCCGGAGGCTCCTACGAGCAGTACTTC.

The chain links TRBV5-6 to TRBJ2-1; 9 nucleotides match TRBD2. This CDR3 is 16 amino acids long. V was clipped by 2 bases and J by 6 bases; unmatched bases: 9. The germline V gene has CDR1 SGHDT and CDR2 YYEEEE. The CDR3 here is CASSFLARGGINEQFF. The CDR3 nucleotides read TGTGCCAGCAGCTTCCTTGCGCGGGGGGGCATCAATGAGCAGTTCTTC. Variable domain in full (rest from reference TRBV5-6 and TRBJ2-1): DAGVTQSPTHLIKTRGQQVTLRCSPKSGHDTVSWYQQALGQGPQFIFQYYEEEERQRGNFPDRFSGHQFPNYSSELNVNALLLGDSALYLCASSFLARGGINEQFFGPGTRLTVL.

This sequence joins TRBV18 and TRBJ2-2, with 7 nucleotides matching TRBD2. Germline-derived CDR1 and CDR2 are KGHSH and LQKENI. With 1 base clipped from V and 1 base from J, the junction kept 6 bases outside the gene matches. The CDR3 totals 17 residues. DNA for the CDR3: TGTGCCAGCTCACCACTAGCGGGTGGTTTGAACACCGGGGAGCTGTTTTTT. This sequence encodes CASSPLAGGLNTGELFF.

The chain carries TRBV2 and TRBJ2-6, with D possibly being TRBD2 (5 bases). The V gene's germline CDR1 is SNHLY and CDR2 FYNNEI. The V end lost 3 bases, the J end lost 12 bases, and 9 bases lay between the germline ends. This CDR3 contains 12 residues. The CDR3 coding sequence is TGTGCCAGCAGTGACGGGGTGGGCGTCCTGACTTTC. Translating gives CASSDGVGVLTF.

The chain combines TRBV11-2 with TRBJ2-7; 9 bases map to TRBD1. After removal of 4 bases from V and 6 bases from J, the junction contained 4 bases not matched to a gene. Germline-derived CDR1 and CDR2 are SGHAT and FQNNGV. CDR3 length equals 13 residues. The CDR3 loop reads CASSSRDRVEQYF. In DNA, the CDR3 is TGTGCCAGCAGCTCCCGGGACAGGGTCGAGCAGTACTTC.

The V call is TRBV5-5, the J call TRBJ1-5; tentatively, D is TRBD1 (6 bases). Germline V gene data show CDR1 as SGHKS and CDR2 as YYEKEE (reference sequence). Trimming cost V 3 bases and J 6 bases, with 13 bases left between them. This CDR3 has 14 residues. CDR3 nucleotides: TGTGCCAGCAGCTCTTACAGGGAAGGTCAGCCCCAGCATTTT. It yields the protein CASSSYREGQPQHF.

This clone appeared a single time. This chain connects TRBV4-3 to TRBJ1-2, with a weak D call TRBD1 (5 bases). Germline V gives CDR1 LGHNA, CDR2 YSLEER. V lost 3 bases and J 4 bases, leaving 18 bases between the germline ends. The CDR3 has 16 residues. The DNA of the CDR3 is TGCGCCAGCAGCCATCTAAGGCGGCAGGGCTTCTATGGCTACACCTTC. Protein product: CASSHLRRQGFYGYTF.

The chain joins TRBV27 to TRBJ2-5; 7 bases fit TRBD2. CDR3 length: 16 amino acids. CDR1 and CDR2 from the germline V gene are MNHEY and SMNVEV (reference sequence). With 5 bases clipped from V and 4 bases from J, the junction kept 13 bases outside the gene matches. The CDR3 sequence: CASSQVRGVGAETQYF. Here the CDR3 DNA reads TGTGCCAGCAGTCAGGTCCGGGGGGTCGGGGCAGAGACCCAGTACTTC.

This chain connects TRBV4-1 to TRBJ2-2, with TRBD2 matching 8 bases. The CDR3 sequence is 18 residues long. The V and J ends lost 3 bases and 0 bases, in that order; junction bases with no gene match: 9. Germline CDR1 reads MGHRA; CDR2 reads YSYEKL. In DNA form, the CDR3 reads TGCGCCAGCAGCCAGATGAGCGGGGGACCCACGAACACCGGGGAGCTGTTTTTT. This translates into CASSQMSGGPTNTGELFF.

The V and J genes are TRBV28 and TRBJ1-5; 9 nucleotides align to TRBD1. Trimming cost V 0 bases and J 0 bases; bases outside gene matches: 15. This CDR3 has 21 residues. The germline V gene has CDR1 MDHEN and CDR2 SYDVKM. The CDR3 reads CASSLWFTGGRLLDSNQPQHF. The CDR3 DNA follows: TGTGCCAGCAGTTTATGGTTTACAGGGGGCAGGTTACTGGATAGCAATCAGCCCCAGCATTTT.

The chain couples TRBV12-3 or TRBV12-4 to TRBJ1-1; the D is unclear. This CDR3 region has 13 residues. V was cut by 5 bases and J by 2 bases, with 9 bases left in between. The CDR3 DNA is TGTGCCAGCAGTCTCCCTTTAAACACTGAAGCTTTCTTT. This translates into CASSLPLNTEAFF.

This clone was seen once. The rearrangement links TRBV18 to TRBJ2-5, with 7 bases matching TRBD2. Trimming took 3 bases from V and 0 from J; bases not matched to a gene: 1. The germline V gene encodes CDR1 KGHSH and CDR2 LQKENI. The CDR3 length is 14 residues. The CDR3 DNA follows: TGTGCCAGCTCACCGCGGGGGAACCAAGAGACCCAGTACTTC. It yields the protein CASSPRGNQETQYF.

The V call is TRBV5-1, the J call TRBJ2-7, with D unresolved. V shed 6 bases and J shed 0 bases, with 16 bases lying between them. Looked up from germline, CDR1 is SGHRS and CDR2 is YFSETQ. The CDR3 extends over 15 amino acids. CDR3 bases: TGCGCCAGCACCGTCGATTTGTACTCCTCCTACGAGCAGTACTTC. This translates into CASTVDLYSSYEQYF. Supplemented by reference TRBV5-1 and TRBJ2-7, the full variable domain reads KAGVTQTPRYLIKTRGQQVTLSCSPISGHRSVSWYQQTPGQGLQFLFEYFSETQRNKGNFPGRFSGRQFSNSRSEMNVSTLELGDSALYLCASTVDLYSSYEQYFGPGTRLTVT.

This sequence joins TRBV5-1 and TRBJ2-5; TRBD1 agrees at 8 bases. Looked up from germline, CDR1 is SGHRS and CDR2 is YFSETQ. V dropped 4 bases and J dropped 5; count of bases not matched to a gene: 13. The CDR3 runs 16 residues. The CDR3 reads CASSPPQGAGGETQYF. The CDR3 nucleotides read TGCGCCAGCAGCCCACCCCAGGGGGCGGGTGGGGAGACCCAGTACTTC.

The genes are TRBV6-2 or TRBV6-3 and TRBJ2-5; no firm D call. The CDR3 runs to 11 residues. Germline V gene lookup returns CDR1 MNHEY and CDR2 SVGEGT. V was shortened by 4 bases and J by 5 bases, with 5 bases between the two germline ends. Here the CDR3 DNA reads TGTGCCAGCAGTTTAATGGAGACCCAGTACTTC. This codes for CASSLMETQYF.

The genes are TRBV5-1 and TRBJ2-3; 8 nucleotides line up with TRBD1. With 3 bases clipped from V and 11 bases from J, the junction kept 5 bases outside the gene matches. This CDR3 spans 12 amino acids. CDR1 is SGHRS, CDR2 YFSETQ, per germline. The CDR3 sequence: CASSWGQERQYF. DNA of the CDR3: TGCGCCAGCAGCTGGGGACAGGAGAGGCAGTATTTT.

This chain joins TRBV2 and TRBJ1-2; D not certain. The CDR3 runs 15 residues. Germline CDR1 reads SNHLY; CDR2 reads FYNNEI. The V end was cut by 4 bases, the J end by 4 bases, with 16 bases between. The DNA of the CDR3 is TGTGCCAGCAGTGTGGACGGGGAGATCGTCTATGGCTACACCTTC. Residues: CASSVDGEIVYGYTF.

This chain joins TRBV15 and TRBJ2-7; D is unclear. From germline, CDR1 is LNHNV and CDR2 YYDKDF (reference sequence). Deletions cut 0 bases from V and 4 bases from J, with 10 bases between. This CDR3 contains 14 residues. CDR3 region: CATSRDPLGYEQYF. The CDR3 bases are TGTGCCACCAGCAGAGATCCCCTCGGGTACGAGCAGTACTTC.

This sequence joins TRBV7-8 and TRBJ1-3, with D unclear. Looked up from germline, CDR1 is SGHVS and CDR2 is FQNEAQ. With 7 bases removed from V and 0 bases from J, the gap between germline ends came to 22 bases. The CDR3 extends over 18 amino acids. The CDR3 region is CASTLGGSPLVSGNTIYF. The CDR3 DNA follows: TGTGCCAGCACCTTGGGAGGCAGCCCGTTAGTCTCTGGAAACACCATATATTTT.

V and J are TRBV7-9 and TRBJ1-3, with D unresolved. The CDR3 contains 18 residues. CDR1 SEHNR and CDR2 FQNEAQ come from the germline V gene (reference sequence). V lost 0 bases and J 2 bases, leaving 17 bases between the germline ends. CDR3 sequence: CASSLAFGPRRTGNTIYF. The CDR3 region has the DNA TGTGCCAGCAGCTTAGCTTTCGGCCCCCGGAGGACTGGAAACACCATATATTTT.

The chain is built from TRBV7-2 and TRBJ1-6; TRBD1 is a possible D gene (5 bases). V lost 1 base to trimming and J lost 13 bases, with 17 bases between them. Germline V gene sequence: CDR1 SGHTA, CDR2 FQGNSA. This CDR3 has 15 residues. Here the CDR3 DNA reads TGTGCCAGCAGCTTAGTGGCAGGGTCCCATAGGCCCCTCCACTTT. Its translation is CASSLVAGSHRPLHF.

This chain uses TRBV19 with TRBJ2-7; 7 bases align to TRBD2. The ends lost 5 bases at V and 5 bases at J; junction bases unmatched: 9. The CDR3 length is 14 residues. Germline V gives CDR1 LNHDA, CDR2 SQIVND (reference sequence). Written as DNA, the CDR3 is TGTGCCAGTAGTTGGGGGGGTCTCGGGAACGAGCAGTACTTC. Protein: CASSWGGLGNEQYF.

This rearrangement joins TRBV6-6 to TRBJ2-3; TRBD2 might be the D (7 bases). Germline CDR1 MNHNY, CDR2 SVGAGI (reference sequence). The CDR3 length is 15 residues. V was cut by 5 bases and J by 4 bases, with 16 bases left in between. The CDR3 spells CASSTEGGRADTQYF. The CDR3 DNA reads as TGTGCCAGCAGTACCGAGGGGGGGCGTGCAGATACGCAGTATTTT.

This clone was seen only once. The chain carries TRBV19 and TRBJ2-7; 10 positions agree with TRBD1. Trimming cost V 4 bases and J 2 bases; bases outside gene matches: 2. Germline CDR1 and CDR2: LNHDA and SQIVND (reference sequence). The CDR3 contains 14 residues. CDR3 in DNA: TGTGCCAGTAGTAATGGACAGGGGGCCTACGAGCAGTACTTC. This gives the protein CASSNGQGAYEQYF. The full variable domain, completed using reference TRBV19 and TRBJ2-7, is DGGITQSPKYLFRKEGQNVTLSCEQNLNHDAMYWYRQDPGQGLRLIYYSQIVNDFQKGDIAEGYSVSREKKESFPLTVTSAQKNPTAFYLCASSNGQGAYEQYFGPGTRLTVT.